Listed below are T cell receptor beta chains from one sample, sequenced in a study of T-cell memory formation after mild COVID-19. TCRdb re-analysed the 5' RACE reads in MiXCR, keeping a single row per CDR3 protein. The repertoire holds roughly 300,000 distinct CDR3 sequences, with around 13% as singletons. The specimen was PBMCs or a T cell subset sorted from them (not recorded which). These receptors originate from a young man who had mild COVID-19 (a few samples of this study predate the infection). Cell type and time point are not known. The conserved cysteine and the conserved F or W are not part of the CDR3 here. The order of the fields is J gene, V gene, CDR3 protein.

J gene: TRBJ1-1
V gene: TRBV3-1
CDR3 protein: ASSDDASTAT

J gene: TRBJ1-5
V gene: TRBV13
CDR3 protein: ASSLGHSDQPQH

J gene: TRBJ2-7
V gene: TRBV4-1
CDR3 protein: ASSRAGLAGDLQY

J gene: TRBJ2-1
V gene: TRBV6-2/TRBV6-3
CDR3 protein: ASSYVDLNEQF

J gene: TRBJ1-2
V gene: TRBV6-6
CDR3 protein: ASKGPSMGYGYT

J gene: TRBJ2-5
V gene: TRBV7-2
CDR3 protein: ASSSGNRVETQY

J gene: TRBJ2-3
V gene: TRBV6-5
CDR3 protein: ASSYSLTRHSTDTQY

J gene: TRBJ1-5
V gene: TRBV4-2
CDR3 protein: ASRQEGNSNQPQH

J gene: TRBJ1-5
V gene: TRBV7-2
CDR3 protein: ASSLGQGTNQPQH

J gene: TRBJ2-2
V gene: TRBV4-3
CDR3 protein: ASSPPLHTGELF

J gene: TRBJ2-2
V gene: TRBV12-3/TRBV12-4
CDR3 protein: ASSLSNTGELF

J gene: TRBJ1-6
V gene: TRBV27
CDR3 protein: ASSTQGADSPLH

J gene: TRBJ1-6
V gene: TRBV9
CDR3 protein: ASSVAWGSPLH

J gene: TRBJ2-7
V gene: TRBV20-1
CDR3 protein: SARDRGPYEQY

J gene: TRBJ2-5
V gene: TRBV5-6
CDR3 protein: ASSLFTETQY

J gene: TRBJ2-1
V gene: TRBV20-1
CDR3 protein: SAAWGGARNEQF

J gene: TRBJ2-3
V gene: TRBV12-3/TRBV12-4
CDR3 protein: ASSLKRGGPLTDTQY

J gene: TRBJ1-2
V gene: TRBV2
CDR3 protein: ARHRGTDYGYT

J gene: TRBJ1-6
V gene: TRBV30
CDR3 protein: AWSVREVSPLH

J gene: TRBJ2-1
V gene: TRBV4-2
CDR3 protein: ASSQDPQRSHNEQF

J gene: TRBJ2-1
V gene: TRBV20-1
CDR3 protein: SAPPPGRSAYNEQF

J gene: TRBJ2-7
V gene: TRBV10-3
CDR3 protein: AISEGQGAYEQY

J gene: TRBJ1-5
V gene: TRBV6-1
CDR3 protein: ASLPPGDQPQH

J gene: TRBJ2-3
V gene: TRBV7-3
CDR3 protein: ASSFTGPTDTQY

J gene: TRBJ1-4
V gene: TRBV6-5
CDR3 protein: ASGGGPQGEKLF

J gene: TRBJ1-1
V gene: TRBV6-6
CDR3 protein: ASSYSGSLTEAF

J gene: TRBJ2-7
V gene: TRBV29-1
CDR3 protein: SVGGTGTGVSEQY

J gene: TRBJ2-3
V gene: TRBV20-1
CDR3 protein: SPQGGRLGDTQY

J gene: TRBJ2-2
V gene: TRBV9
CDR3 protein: ASSVVPFTGELF

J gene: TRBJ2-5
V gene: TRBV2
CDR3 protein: ASMLETQY

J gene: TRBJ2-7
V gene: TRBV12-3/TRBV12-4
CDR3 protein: ASSLYRAGFYEQY

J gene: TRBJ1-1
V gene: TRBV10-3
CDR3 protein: AINPGQGEAF

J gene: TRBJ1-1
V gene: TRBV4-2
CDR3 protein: ASSQDEGRGTEAF

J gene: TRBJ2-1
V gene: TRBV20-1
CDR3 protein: SAPEVRDEQF

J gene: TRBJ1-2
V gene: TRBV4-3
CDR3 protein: ASSQDGALPRGYT

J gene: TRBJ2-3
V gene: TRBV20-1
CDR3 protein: SARGTGVTDTQY